This T cell receptor (beta chain) was found in a study of T-cell reconstitution after alpha-beta-depleted transplantation in children. Unique molecular identifiers were built into the TCRbeta library. Via MiXCR, TCRdb re-called the PCR reads, giving one row per CDR3 protein. Here the sample spans approximately 70,000 distinct CDR3 sequences, over 4.5% being singletons. This CDR3 is 14 amino acids long. V lost 2 bases and J 6 bases, leaving 14 bases between the germline ends. This clonotype was seen repeatedly, ten times or more. This rearrangement joins TRBV12-3 or TRBV12-4 to TRBJ2-7; the D is unclear. Here the sequenced sample was PBMCs, mostly from graft donor cells, taken 180 days after TCRalphabeta/CD19-depleted stem cell transplant. The sequence was collected from a boy under two years old who had a stem cell transplant for acute myeloid leukemia, so the T cells may come from the graft donor. The CDR3 region has the DNA TGTGCCAGCAGTTTACGTGGGATTTCGGGCGAGCAGTACTTC. Translated: CASSLRGISGEQYF.